What follows are 26 T cell receptor beta chains derived from one specimen sequenced in a study of cytomegalovirus exposure and HLA in healthy donors (dated by TCRdb to 2015 to 2018). To prepare the library, the immunoSEQ multiplex PCR assay was applied. The multiplex PCR relied on a mix of 60 forward primers for TCR Vbeta segments and 13 reverse primers for TCR Jbeta segments. TCRdb holds this immuneACCESS table with in-frame rearrangements only. Some clones are missing; in checked studies, unresolved V genes explain under half, and the rest has no known cause. A total of roughly 130,000 clones appear in this sample, roughly 77% of them only once. Approximately 2.8% of the sample is taken by the ten largest. Material: PBMCs. The receptors were sampled from a female donor in good health and CMV-seronegative.

This chain links TRBV2 with TRBJ1-2; D perhaps matches TRBD1 (5 bases). This CDR3 is built from 11 residues. Between the trimmed V and J ends, which lost 7 bases and 8 bases, there was a span of 11 bases. Germline V gives CDR1 SNHLY, CDR2 FYNNEI. Written as DNA, the CDR3 is TGTGCCAGCATCCGGAGGGACGGCTACACCTTC. Its translation is CASIRRDGYTF. The whole variable domain, remainder taken from reference TRBV2 and TRBJ1-2, is EPEVTQTPSHQVTQMGQEVILRCVPISNHLYFYWYRQILGQKVEFLVSFYNNEISEKSEIFDDQFSVERPDGSNFTLKIRSTKLEDSAMYFCASIRRDGYTFGSGTRLTVV.

This clone was seen a single time. The rearrangement uses TRBV28 and TRBJ2-1, with 10 bases lining up with TRBD1. Germline loops: CDR1 MDHEN, CDR2 SYDVKM. The J segment lost 6 bases and the V segment lost 7 bases, leaving 6 bases of the junction unmatched. This CDR3 has 14 amino acids. CDR3 in DNA: TGTGCCAGCATATGGGGACAGGGGACCAATGAGCAGTTCTTC. It translates to CASIWGQGTNEQFF.

The rearrangement uses TRBV7-2 and TRBJ1-1; no definite D call. V was cut by 0 bases and J by 8 bases, with 4 bases left in between. This CDR3 contains 11 residues. Germline CDR1 and CDR2: SGHTA and FQGNSA. Here the CDR3 reads CASSLAREAFF. The CDR3 region has the DNA TGTGCCAGCAGCTTAGCCAGAGAAGCTTTCTTT. Filled out from reference TRBV7-2 and TRBJ1-1, the complete variable domain reads GAGVSQSPSNKVTEKGKDVELRCDPISGHTALYWYRQSLGQGLEFLIYFQGNSAPDKSGLPSDRFSAERTGGSVSTLTIQRTQQEDSAVYLCASSLAREAFFGQGTRLTVV.

This clone appeared once. The genes are TRBV4-1 and TRBJ2-1; D not certain. CDR3 length equals 15 residues. Germline assignment: CDR1 MGHRA and CDR2 YSYEKL. V shed 1 base and J shed 6 bases, with 13 bases lying between them. The CDR3 DNA reads as TGCGCCAGCAGCCAAGTTGCGGTGAGGATCAATGAGCAGTTCTTC. It translates to CASSQVAVRINEQFF.

The genes are TRBV7-2 and TRBJ1-4, with 7 bases matching TRBD1. CDR3 length: 14 residues. The trim removed 4 bases at V and 8 bases at J, leaving 7 bases unmatched. CDR1 is SGHTA and CDR2 is FQGNSA in the germline V gene. The CDR3 bases are TGTGCCAGCAGCTCGACAGGGAAGAACGAAAAACTGTTTTTT. The encoded protein is CASSSTGKNEKLFF.

As DNA, the CDR3 is TGTGCCAGCAGCCCTCTAGCGGGGATGTCAAACATTCAGTACTTC. Amino acids: CASSPLAGMSNIQYF. This rearrangement joins TRBV14 to TRBJ2-4, with 9 bases lining up with TRBD2. CDR3 size: 15 residues. Germline CDR1 SGHDN, CDR2 FVKESK. The V segment lost 4 bases and the J segment 6 bases; nucleotides outside the gene matches: 7.

CDR3 amino acids: CASSARGQSPLHF. CDR3 sequence (DNA): TGTGCCAGCTCTGCTAGGGGGCAGTCACCCCTCCACTTT. The genes are TRBV27 and TRBJ1-6, with TRBD1 identical over 7 bases. This CDR3 is 13 amino acids long. The V gene's germline CDR1 is MNHEY and CDR2 SMNVEV (reference sequence). V shed 8 bases and J 10 bases; nucleotides not matched to a gene: 8.

This clone was observed a single time. This sequence joins TRBV18 and TRBJ1-5, with 12 nucleotides matching TRBD1. The junction had 7 bases not matched to a gene; V was cut back by 5 bases and J by 2 bases. The length of the CDR3 is 17 residues. The germline CDR1 and CDR2 sequences are KGHSH and LQKENI. The DNA of the CDR3 is TGTGCCAGCTCATTAGGGACAGGGGGCGTCGGCAATCAGCCCCAGCATTTT. It codes for CASSLGTGGVGNQPQHF. The full variable domain, completed using reference TRBV18 and TRBJ1-5, is NAGVMQNPRHLVRRRGQEARLRCSPMKGHSHVYWYRQLPEEGLKFMVYLQKENIIDESGMPKERFSAEFPKEGPSILRIQQVVRGDSAAYFCASSLGTGGVGNQPQHFGDGTRLSIL.

The chain uses TRBV20-1 and TRBJ1-5; the D gene is possibly TRBD1 (5 bases). Germline V CDR1 and CDR2: DFQATT, SNEGSKA (reference sequence). CDR3 size: 11 residues. The chain's CDR3 is CSAGHQGPQHF. CDR3 nucleotides: TGCAGCGCAGGGCATCAGGGTCCCCAGCATTTT.

The V gene is TRBV4-3, the J gene TRBJ1-6; no firm D call. The ends were cut back, 2 bases at V and 4 bases at J, with 9 bases in the middle. CDR3 length: 15 amino acids. Germline V gene sequence: CDR1 LGHNA, CDR2 YSLEER. The CDR3, as DNA: TGCGCCAGCAGCCAACAGAGGGATTATAATTCACCCCTCCACTTT. Translating it yields CASSQQRDYNSPLHF.

Of note for this clone: Other nucleotide sequences from this sample produce the same CDR3. The V and J genes are TRBV30 and TRBJ2-1; 9 bases fit TRBD2. In germline, CDR1 is GTSNPN, CDR2 SVGIG (reference sequence). Trimming took 0 bases from V and 1 from J; bases not matched to a gene: 1. The CDR3 extends over 15 amino acids. CDR3 in amino acids: CAWSVTSGSYNEQFF. CDR3 coding DNA: TGTGCCTGGAGTGTAACTAGCGGGTCCTACAATGAGCAGTTCTTC.

A note on this clone: Other DNA sequences in this specimen translate into the identical CDR3. The rearrangement joins TRBV18 to TRBJ2-3; TRBD2 might be the D (5 bases). Germline V gene sequence: CDR1 KGHSH, CDR2 LQKENI. The CDR3 covers 14 residues. V was cut by 3 bases and J by 0 bases, with 7 bases left in between. CDR3 DNA: TGTGCCAGCTCACCGAGGGCCAGCACAGATACGCAGTATTTT. Its translation: CASSPRASTDTQYF.

The V and J genes are TRBV15 and TRBJ2-2; 7 nucleotides match TRBD1. The CDR3 is 16 residues long. Per germline, CDR1 LNHNV and CDR2 YYDKDF (reference sequence). J was trimmed by 3 bases and V by 3 bases; bases with no gene match: 7. CDR3 in DNA: TGTGCCACCAGCAGTGCGACAGGGTGGTACACCGGGGAGCTGTTTTTT. Amino acids: CATSSATGWYTGELFF.

The chain employs TRBV15 and TRBJ2-7, with 9 bases lining up with TRBD1. Germline assignment: CDR1 LNHNV and CDR2 YYDKDF (reference sequence). J lost 4 bases, V lost 0 bases, and 16 bases had no gene match. This CDR3 contains 19 residues. The CDR3 bases are TGTGCCACCAGCAGAGATAGGTGGTGGTCGGGACAGGGTTCGTACGAGCAGTACTTC. Amino acids: CATSRDRWWSGQGSYEQYF. The full variable domain, rest sourced from reference TRBV15 and TRBJ2-7, is DAMVIQNPRYQVTQFGKPVTLSCSQTLNHNVMYWYQQKSSQAPKLLFHYYDKDFNNEADTPDNFQSRRPNTSFCFLDIRSPGLGDTAMYLCATSRDRWWSGQGSYEQYFGPGTRLTVT.

The chain links TRBV19 to TRBJ1-3; 7 bases match TRBD1. V dropped 10 bases and J dropped 4; count of bases not matched to a gene: 7. This CDR3 comprises 13 residues. Germline assignment: CDR1 LNHDA and CDR2 SQIVND (reference sequence). CDR3 nucleotides: TGTGCCACCCACAGGGGTGAAGGAAACACCATATATTTT. It codes for CATHRGEGNTIYF.

This chain joins TRBV6-5 and TRBJ1-1; the match to TRBD1 covers 8 bases. The CDR3 has 12 residues. Germline CDR1 is MNHEY and CDR2 is SVGAGI. Losses at the gene ends were 8 bases for V and 5 bases for J; bases not matched to a gene: 4. The CDR3 protein is CASRTGMTEAFF. For the CDR3, the DNA is TGTGCCAGCCGGACAGGGATGACTGAAGCTTTCTTT.

The genes are TRBV11-3 and TRBJ2-7; a possible D gene is TRBD2 (5 bases). V was trimmed by 10 bases and J by 3 bases, leaving 13 bases between them. Germline V lookup: CDR1 SGHNT, CDR2 YENEEA. The length of the CDR3 is 12 residues. CDR3 nucleotide sequence: TGTGCCACGGCTAAGGCGGGCTACGAGCAGTACTTC. It is translated as CATAKAGYEQYF.

The chain links TRBV25-1 to TRBJ1-6; D is uncertain. The V end was cut by 4 bases, the J end by 6 bases, with 13 bases between. The CDR3 has 15 amino acids. Germline CDR1 is MGHDK and CDR2 is SYGVNS. CDR3 sequence: CASSGPRESNSPLHF. DNA of the CDR3: TGTGCCAGCAGTGGCCCTCGGGAGTCTAATTCACCCCTCCACTTT.

The genes are TRBV11-1 and TRBJ2-1; TRBD1 matches at 10 bases. This CDR3 region has 13 residues. The V gene end was trimmed by 7 bases and the J gene end by 4 bases; junction bases not matched to a gene: 1. Germline assignment: CDR1 SGHAT and CDR2 FQDESV (reference sequence). This chain's CDR3 is CASTGQGYNEQFF. The CDR3 coding sequence is TGTGCCAGCACGGGACAGGGGTACAATGAGCAGTTCTTC.

The gene calls are TRBV9 and TRBJ2-1; D is ambiguous. The CDR3 spans 15 residues. The V end lost 2 bases, the J end lost 0 bases, and 9 bases lay between the germline ends. Per germline, CDR1 SGDLS and CDR2 YYNGEE. CDR3 residues: CASSVSLSSYNEQFF. CDR3 nucleotide sequence: TGTGCCAGCAGCGTGTCTCTGAGCTCCTACAATGAGCAGTTCTTC.

This chain connects TRBV5-1 to TRBJ2-3, with 8 bases identical to TRBD2. CDR3 length: 15 residues. Germline assignment: CDR1 SGHRS and CDR2 YFSETQ. V gave up 3 bases and J gave up 6 bases; unmatched junction bases: 9. The CDR3 sequence is CASSSGTSGGDTQYF. For the CDR3, the DNA is TGCGCCAGCAGCTCCGGGACTAGTGGAGGTGATACGCAGTATTTT.

This chain links TRBV9 with TRBJ2-5, with 7 bases that match TRBD2. The CDR3 runs 16 residues. With 0 bases clipped from V and 5 bases from J, the junction kept 10 bases outside the gene matches. The germline V gene encodes CDR1 SGDLS and CDR2 YYNGEE. CDR3 sequence reads: CASSVGLAVTGETQYF. The CDR3 coding sequence is TGTGCCAGCAGCGTAGGGCTAGCGGTTACGGGGGAGACCCAGTACTTC.

In DNA, the CDR3 is TGTGCCAGCAGCGTGGGACAGGGGGCCCCCTCTGGAAACACCATATATTTT. Amino acids: CASSVGQGAPSGNTIYF. The chain combines TRBV5-4 with TRBJ1-3; 12 bases are shared with TRBD1. V was clipped by 4 bases and J by 0 bases; unmatched bases: 5. The CDR3 extends over 17 amino acids. Germline V lookup: CDR1 SGHNT, CDR2 YYREEE (reference sequence).

The gene calls are TRBV4-2 and TRBJ2-7, with D tentatively TRBD2 (6 bases). The CDR3 is 14 amino acids. Germline V gene sequence: CDR1 LGHNA, CDR2 YNFKEQ. Trimming pared 1 base from V and 0 bases from J, leaving 7 bases between. CDR3 sequence (DNA): TGTGCCAGCAGCCAAGTCGGGAGCTCCTACGAGCAGTACTTC. Its protein product is CASSQVGSSYEQYF.

This rearrangement joins TRBV10-3 to TRBJ1-4; 7 bases fit TRBD1. Trimming took 5 bases from V and 6 from J; bases not matched to a gene: 9. This CDR3 is built from 15 residues. Looked up from germline, CDR1 is ENHRY and CDR2 is SYGVKD. In DNA form, the CDR3 reads TGTGCCATCAGTAAAACCGGGACAGTTTATGAAAAACTGTTTTTT. It translates to CAISKTGTVYEKLFF.

The chain joins TRBV10-1 to TRBJ2-1; 8 bases fit TRBD2. V dropped 4 bases and J dropped 2; count of bases not matched to a gene: 4. The CDR3 covers 15 residues. CDR1 and CDR2 (germline): WNHNN, SYGVQD (reference sequence). CDR3 nucleotides: TGCGCCAGCAGTGGTGGGCGGGAGGCCTACAATGAGCAGTTCTTC. Its translation: CASSGGREAYNEQFF.